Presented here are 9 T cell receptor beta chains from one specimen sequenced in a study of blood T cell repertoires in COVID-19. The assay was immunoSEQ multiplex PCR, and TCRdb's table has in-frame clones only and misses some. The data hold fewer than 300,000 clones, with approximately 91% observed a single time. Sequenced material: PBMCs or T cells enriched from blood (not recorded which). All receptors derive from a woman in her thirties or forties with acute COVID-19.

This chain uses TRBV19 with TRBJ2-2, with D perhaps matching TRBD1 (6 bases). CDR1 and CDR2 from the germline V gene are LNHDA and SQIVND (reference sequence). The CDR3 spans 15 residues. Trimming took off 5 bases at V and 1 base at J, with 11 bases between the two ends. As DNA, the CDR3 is TGTGCCAGTAGTCCCGGACAGAAGAACACCGGGGAGCTGTTTTTT. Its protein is CASSPGQKNTGELFF.

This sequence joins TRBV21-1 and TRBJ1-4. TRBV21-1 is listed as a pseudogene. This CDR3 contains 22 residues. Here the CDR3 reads CASSKDSQGRAARSGTNEKLFF. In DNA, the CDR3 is TGTGCCAGCAGCAAAGATAGTCAGGGGAGGGCCGCGAGGAGCGGAACTAATGAAAAACTGTTTTTT.

The DNA of the CDR3 is TGTGCCAGCAGTTCAAACCGGGGGGGCCATGCGCAGTATTTT. Encoded protein: CASSSNRGGHAQYF. The chain joins TRBV27 to TRBJ2-3, with 8 positions matching TRBD2. Per the germline V gene, CDR1 is MNHEY and CDR2 is SMNVEV (reference sequence). Trimming cost V 4 bases and J 10 bases; bases outside gene matches: 10. The CDR3 covers 14 residues.

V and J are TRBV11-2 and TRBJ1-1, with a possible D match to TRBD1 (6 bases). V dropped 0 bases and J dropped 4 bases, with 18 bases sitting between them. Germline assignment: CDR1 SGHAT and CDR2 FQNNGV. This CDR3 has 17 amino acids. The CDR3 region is CASSLDRRGGAGTEAFF. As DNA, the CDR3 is TGTGCCAGCAGCTTAGATAGGAGGGGGGGCGCAGGCACTGAAGCTTTCTTT.

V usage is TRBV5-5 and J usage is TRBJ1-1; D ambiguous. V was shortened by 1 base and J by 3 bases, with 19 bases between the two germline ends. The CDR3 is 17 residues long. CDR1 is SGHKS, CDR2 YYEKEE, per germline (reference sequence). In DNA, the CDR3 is TGTGCCAGCAGCTTGTGGGGTGCCAGGAGGATGGACACTGAAGCTTTCTTT. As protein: CASSLWGARRMDTEAFF. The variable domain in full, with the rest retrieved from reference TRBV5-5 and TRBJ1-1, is DAGVTQSPTHLIKTRGQQVTLRCSPISGHKSVSWYQQVLGQGPQFIFQYYEKEERGRGNFPDRFSARQFPNYSSELNVNALLLGDSALYLCASSLWGARRMDTEAFFGQGTRLTVV.

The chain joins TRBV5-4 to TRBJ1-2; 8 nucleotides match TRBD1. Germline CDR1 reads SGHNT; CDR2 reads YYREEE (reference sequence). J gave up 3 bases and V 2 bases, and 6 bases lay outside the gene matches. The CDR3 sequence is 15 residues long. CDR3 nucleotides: TGTGCCAGCAGCTTTGCCGGACAGGGTTACTATGGCTACACCTTC. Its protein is CASSFAGQGYYGYTF.

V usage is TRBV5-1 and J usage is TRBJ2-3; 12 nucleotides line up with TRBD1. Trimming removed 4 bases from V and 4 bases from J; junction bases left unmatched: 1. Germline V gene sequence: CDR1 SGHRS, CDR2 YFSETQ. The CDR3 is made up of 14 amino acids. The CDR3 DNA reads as TGCGCCAGCAGCGGGACAGGGGGCGCAGATACGCAGTATTTT. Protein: CASSGTGGADTQYF.

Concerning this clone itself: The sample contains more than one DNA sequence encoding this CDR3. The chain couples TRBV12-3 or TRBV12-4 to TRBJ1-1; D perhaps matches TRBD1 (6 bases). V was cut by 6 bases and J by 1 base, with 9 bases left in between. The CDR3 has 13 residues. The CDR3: CASSLTGNTEAFF. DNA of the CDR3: TGTGCCAGCAGCCTGACAGGGAACACTGAAGCTTTCTTT.

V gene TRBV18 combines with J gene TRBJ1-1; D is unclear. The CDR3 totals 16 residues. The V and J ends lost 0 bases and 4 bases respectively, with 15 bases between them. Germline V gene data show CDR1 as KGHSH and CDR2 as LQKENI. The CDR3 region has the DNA TGTGCCAGCTCACCACCCGGGAAGGTTCTGGCCACTGAAGCTTTCTTT. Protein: CASSPPGKVLATEAFF.